These 26 T cell receptor beta chains originate from one sample sequenced in a study of cytomegalovirus exposure and HLA in healthy donors. The PCR used 60 Vbeta and 13 Jbeta primers. The protocol was immunoSEQ multiplex PCR, while the TCRdb copy is restricted to in-frame clones and leaves out a portion. The sample holds approximately 200,000 clones, 70% to 90% seen once. The sample taken for sequencing was PBMCs. These receptors were taken from a human donor in good health.

The chain combines TRBV18 with TRBJ2-7; 16 bases line up with TRBD2. After removal of 3 bases from V and 5 bases from J, the junction contained 7 bases not matched to a gene. Looked up from germline, CDR1 is KGHSH and CDR2 is LQKENI. This CDR3 is built from 17 residues. CDR3 in DNA: TGTGCCAGCTCACCGGGACTAGCGGGAGGGGGTTTGGACGAGCAGTACTTC. This gives the protein CASSPGLAGGGLDEQYF.

There are a few counts of this clone. The chain couples TRBV7-2 to TRBJ2-6; the match to TRBD2 covers 10 bases. V lost 5 bases and J lost 0; bases outside the gene matches: 10. This CDR3 region has 19 residues. Germline V lookup: CDR1 SGHTA, CDR2 FQGNSA. The CDR3 protein is CASSRTGLAVVSGANVLTF. The CDR3 DNA reads as TGTGCCAGCAGCCGTACAGGACTAGCGGTGGTCTCTGGGGCCAACGTCCTGACTTTC. Drawing the rest from reference TRBV7-2 and TRBJ2-6, the complete variable domain is GAGVSQSPSNKVTEKGKDVELRCDPISGHTALYWYRQSLGQGLEFLIYFQGNSAPDKSGLPSDRFSAERTGGSVSTLTIQRTQQEDSAVYLCASSRTGLAVVSGANVLTFGAGSRLTVL.

The gene calls are TRBV5-1 and TRBJ1-2; D might be TRBD1 (5 bases). CDR1 is SGHRS, CDR2 YFSETQ, per germline. The CDR3 runs to 13 residues. The ends were cut back, 3 bases at V and 6 bases at J, with 12 bases in the middle. The CDR3 here is CASSSLGHDGYTF. The CDR3 nucleotides are TGCGCCAGCAGCTCTTTGGGGCACGATGGCTACACCTTC.

V is TRBV7-3 and J is TRBJ2-3; maybe TRBD2 (5 bases). V shed 4 bases and J shed 0 bases, with 11 bases lying between them. The germline V gene has CDR1 SGHTA and CDR2 FQGTGA. CDR3 length equals 15 residues. In DNA form, the CDR3 reads TGTGCCAGCAGCTGGAGCGGTGCTAGCACAGATACGCAGTATTTT. It translates to CASSWSGASTDTQYF.

V is TRBV15 and J is TRBJ2-1, with TRBD2 matching 14 bases. This CDR3 is built from 17 residues. Germline V gene lookup returns CDR1 LNHNV and CDR2 YYDKDF (reference sequence). V trimming: 1 base; J trimming: 8 bases; junction bases outside the gene matches: 7. The CDR3 spells CATSRGVGTSGSHEQFF. The CDR3 DNA reads as TGTGCCACCAGCAGAGGGGTTGGGACTAGCGGGAGTCATGAGCAGTTCTTC.

The J gene is TRBJ1-1, the V gene TRBV4-2, with D tentatively TRBD1 (5 bases). This CDR3 is 16 amino acids long. Deletions cut 0 bases from V and 4 bases from J, with 15 bases between. The germline V gene has CDR1 LGHNA and CDR2 YNFKEQ. CDR3 sequence reads: CASSQDSGQGFTEAFF. The CDR3 DNA follows: TGTGCCAGCAGCCAAGATTCTGGGCAGGGTTTCACTGAAGCTTTCTTT.

V is TRBV10-2 and J is TRBJ2-1; 9 bases fit TRBD1. From germline, CDR1 is WSHSY and CDR2 SAAADI. The V segment lost 0 bases and the J segment 1 base; nucleotides outside the gene matches: 1. This CDR3 has 16 residues. The CDR3 coding sequence is TGCGCCAGCAGTGAGTCGACAGGGGGGTCCTACAATGAGCAGTTCTTC. Translation gives CASSESTGGSYNEQFF.

The rearrangement joins TRBV2 to TRBJ2-5, with 7 bases matching TRBD1. The CDR3 length is 16 residues. From germline, CDR1 is SNHLY and CDR2 FYNNEI. Trimming cost V 2 bases and J 1 base; bases outside gene matches: 7. The CDR3 region is CASSELVAGGQETQYF. DNA of the CDR3: TGTGCCAGCAGTGAACTTGTGGCAGGGGGCCAAGAGACCCAGTACTTC.

This clone was detected only a few times. V usage is TRBV2 and J usage is TRBJ1-4; 12 bases map to TRBD1. Germline V CDR1 and CDR2: SNHLY, FYNNEI. The length of the CDR3 is 14 residues. J gave up 11 bases and V 6 bases, and 7 bases lay outside the gene matches. The CDR3 here is CASSPGQGARKLFF. The CDR3 nucleotides read TGTGCCAGCAGCCCGGGACAGGGGGCGCGGAAACTGTTTTTT. The whole variable domain, filled in from reference TRBV2 and TRBJ1-4, reads EPEVTQTPSHQVTQMGQEVILRCVPISNHLYFYWYRQILGQKVEFLVSFYNNEISEKSEIFDDQFSVERPDGSNFTLKIRSTKLEDSAMYFCASSPGQGARKLFFGSGTQLSVL.

The chain employs TRBV27 and TRBJ2-3; 7 bases are shared with TRBD1. Unmatched junction bases numbered 4, after V lost 4 bases and J lost 0 bases. CDR3 size: 15 residues. Germline loops: CDR1 MNHEY, CDR2 SMNVEV (reference sequence). CDR3 amino acids: CASSSTGSSTDTQYF. CDR3 nucleotide sequence: TGTGCCAGCAGTTCGACAGGGTCCAGCACAGATACGCAGTATTTT.

V and J are TRBV29-1 and TRBJ2-3; 8 positions match TRBD2. The CDR3 length is 12 residues. Trimming cost V 8 bases and J 6 bases; bases outside gene matches: 7. Germline CDR1 SQVTM, CDR2 ANQGSEA. The CDR3 is CSSKSGSDTQYF. CDR3 sequence (DNA): TGCAGCTCTAAGAGCGGGAGTGATACGCAGTATTTT.

This clone was detected only a few times. The chain links TRBV6-5 to TRBJ2-5, with D uncertain. Germline V CDR1 and CDR2: MNHEY, SVGAGI. V shed 2 bases and J shed 2 bases, with 6 bases lying between them. This CDR3 is built from 13 residues. CDR3 amino acids: CASSYNGQETQYF. The CDR3, as DNA: TGTGCCAGCAGTTACAACGGGCAAGAGACCCAGTACTTC.

The genes are TRBV18 and TRBJ2-1, with D perhaps TRBD1 (6 bases). Trimming shortened V by 4 bases and J by 13 bases, and 32 bases separated the two germline ends. This CDR3 spans 18 amino acids. Germline V gene sequence: CDR1 KGHSH, CDR2 LQKENI. The CDR3 is CASSQTGRPTTMIGRQFF. The CDR3 DNA sequence: TGTGCCAGCTCACAAACAGGGCGACCCACTACAATGATAGGTAGACAGTTCTTC.

This clone was picked up a small number of times. V usage is TRBV10-2 and J usage is TRBJ2-3; TRBD2 aligns across 11 bases. This CDR3 comprises 18 residues. CDR1 is WSHSY, CDR2 SAAADI, per germline. Trimming at V came to 5 bases and at J to 2 bases, leaving 12 bases not matched to a gene. CDR3 bases: TGCGCCAGCAGTCCGGGACTAGCGGTCTCTGTATCCACAGATACGCAGTATTTT. Protein: CASSPGLAVSVSTDTQYF.

V is TRBV29-1 and J is TRBJ2-3; 9 positions agree with TRBD2. Trimming at V came to 3 bases and at J to 0 bases, leaving 7 bases not matched to a gene. Germline CDR1 SQVTM, CDR2 ANQGSEA. The CDR3 consists of 16 residues. The CDR3 region is CSVDWLAGHSTDTQYF. The CDR3 DNA reads TGCAGCGTTGACTGGCTAGCGGGACATAGCACAGATACGCAGTATTTT.

This clone appeared a single time. The chain employs TRBV30 and TRBJ1-4, with TRBD1 as a possible D gene (6 bases). The CDR3 is made up of 14 amino acids. Germline assignment: CDR1 GTSNPN and CDR2 SVGIG (reference sequence). V was pared by 1 base and J by 7 bases, with 13 bases between. The DNA for the CDR3 is TGTGCCTGGAGTGGGCTTCCCAGGGGTGAAAAACTGTTTTTT. The encoded protein is CAWSGLPRGEKLFF.

The rearrangement uses TRBV5-1 and TRBJ1-2; 8 bases match TRBD1. This CDR3 comprises 14 residues. The V and J ends lost 3 bases and 7 bases, in that order; junction bases with no gene match: 8. Germline loops: CDR1 SGHRS, CDR2 YFSETQ. In DNA form, the CDR3 reads TGCGCCAGCAGCTATCCGGGACAGGATGTTGGCTACACCTTC. Its translation is CASSYPGQDVGYTF.

The chain couples TRBV19 to TRBJ2-2; no clear D gene. V was pared by 7 bases and J by 5 bases, with 5 bases between. Germline V gives CDR1 LNHDA, CDR2 SQIVND (reference sequence). This CDR3 region has 11 residues. In nucleotides, the CDR3 is TGTGCCAGTACCGTTACCGGGGAGCTGTTTTTT. As protein: CASTVTGELFF.

The V call is TRBV28, the J call TRBJ1-1, with unresolved D. The CDR3 spans 12 residues. Trimming took 5 bases from V and 5 from J, leaving 9 bases between them. Looked up from germline, CDR1 is MDHEN and CDR2 is SYDVKM. CDR3 protein: CASSDLRTEAFF. The CDR3 region has the DNA TGTGCCAGCAGTGATCTCCGGACTGAAGCTTTCTTT.

The V gene is TRBV5-4, the J gene TRBJ1-2; maybe TRBD1 (6 bases). CDR1 is SGHNT and CDR2 is YYREEE in the germline V gene (reference sequence). The CDR3 loop spans 15 amino acids. V lost 0 bases and J 1 base, leaving 10 bases between the germline ends. CDR3 nucleotide sequence: TGTGCCAGCAGCTTGGGCGGACAGTATAACTATGGCTACACCTTC. The encoded protein is CASSLGGQYNYGYTF.

The chain links TRBV6-6 to TRBJ2-1; D is possibly TRBD2 (5 bases). Germline V CDR1 and CDR2: MNHNY, SVGAGI (reference sequence). The CDR3 totals 13 residues. Trimming took 5 bases from V and 6 from J, leaving 11 bases between them. The CDR3 protein is CASSLRGPNEQFF. For the CDR3, the DNA is TGTGCCAGCAGTCTCCGGGGTCCCAATGAGCAGTTCTTC.

The chain recombines TRBV12-5 with TRBJ2-7; 7 bases agree with TRBD2. The ends lost 6 bases at V and 1 base at J; junction bases unmatched: 6. This CDR3 comprises 14 residues. Germline-derived CDR1 and CDR2 are LGHNT and FRNRAP. The CDR3 coding sequence is TGTGCTAGTGGGAGAATAGCGGGTTCCTACGAGCAGTACTTC. It specifies CASGRIAGSYEQYF.

V usage is TRBV28 and J usage is TRBJ2-7; D is uncertain. In germline, CDR1 is MDHEN, CDR2 SYDVKM. This CDR3 contains 12 residues. Trimming pared 5 bases from V and 2 bases from J, leaving 7 bases between. The CDR3 sequence: CASSPPTYEQYF. Written as DNA, the CDR3 is TGTGCCAGCAGTCCCCCCACCTACGAGCAGTACTTC.

This rearrangement joins TRBV7-9 to TRBJ1-1; D gene unclear. Trimming removed 3 bases from V and 6 bases from J, with 14 bases in between. CDR1 and CDR2 from the germline V gene are SEHNR and FQNEAQ (reference sequence). This CDR3 spans 14 amino acids. CDR3 in amino acids: CASSFLTESPEAFF. Written as DNA, the CDR3 is TGTGCCAGCAGCTTTCTTACAGAATCCCCTGAAGCTTTCTTT.

The rearrangement links TRBV2 to TRBJ2-1; 13 bases agree with TRBD2. Germline CDR1 and CDR2: SNHLY and FYNNEI. The CDR3 contains 15 residues. Unmatched junction bases numbered 6, after V lost 5 bases and J lost 8 bases. CDR3 loop: CASSSGLAGVDEQFF. In nucleotides, the CDR3 is TGTGCCAGCAGTTCCGGACTAGCGGGAGTAGATGAGCAGTTCTTC.

The chain joins TRBV28 to TRBJ1-2; D unclear. V lost 5 bases and J 8 bases, leaving 9 bases between the germline ends. There are 11 residues in the CDR3. The germline gives CDR1 MDHEN, CDR2 SYDVKM. The CDR3 nucleotides are TGTGCCAGCAGTCCCTCAGGAGGCTACACCTTC. Its translation is CASSPSGGYTF.